The present TCR beta chain was sequenced within a study of shared clonotypes between healthy human individuals. TCRdb keeps only in-frame clones here, not all; method: immunoSEQ multiplex PCR. The table has approximately 2,000,000 clones, roughly 95% seen once. Terminally differentiated effector memory CD45RA+ cells were left out of the naive CD8 fraction, which was CD45RO-negative and positively selected for CCR7. Donors had no recently reported acute infections or vaccinations and were HIV-negative. Specimen: naive CD8+ T cells from PBMCs. This receptor was identified in a man aged 18 to 29 in good health. Some clones in this sample may be carry-over from other donors' samples.

The CDR3: CASSGNDRFSGNTIYF. The DNA of the CDR3 is TGTGCCAGCAGCGGGAATGACCGCTTCTCTGGAAACACCATATATTTT. The rearrangement joins TRBV9 to TRBJ1-3; D gene unclear. V lost 3 bases, J lost 0 bases, and 13 bases lay in between. CDR1 is SGDLS, CDR2 YYNGEE, per germline. The CDR3 contains 16 residues. The entire variable domain, with the rest obtained from reference TRBV9 and TRBJ1-3, is as follows: DSGVTQTPKHLITATGQRVTLRCSPRSGDLSVYWYQQSLDQGLQFLIQYYNGEERAKGNILERFSAQQFPDLHSELNLSSLELGDSALYFCASSGNDRFSGNTIYFGEGSWLTVV.